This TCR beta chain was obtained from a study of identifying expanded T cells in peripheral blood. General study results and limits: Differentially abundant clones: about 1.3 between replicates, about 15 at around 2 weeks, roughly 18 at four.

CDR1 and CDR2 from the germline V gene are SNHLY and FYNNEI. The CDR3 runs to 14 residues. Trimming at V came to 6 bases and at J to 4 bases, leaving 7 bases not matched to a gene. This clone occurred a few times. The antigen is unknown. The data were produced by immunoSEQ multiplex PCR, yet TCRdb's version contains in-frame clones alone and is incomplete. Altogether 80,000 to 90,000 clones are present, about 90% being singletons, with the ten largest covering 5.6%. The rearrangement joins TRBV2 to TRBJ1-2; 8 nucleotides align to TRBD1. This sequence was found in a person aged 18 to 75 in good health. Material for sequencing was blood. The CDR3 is CASRGQALSYGYTF. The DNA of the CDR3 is TGTGCCAGCAGGGGACAGGCGCTTAGCTATGGCTACACCTTC.